The 14 T cell receptor beta chains given below trace back to one sample, sequenced in a study of OX40 agonist ivuxolimab in advanced cancers. Repertoires were generated with immunoSEQ multiplex PCR, while TCRdb's copy carries only in-frame clones and drops some. Of around 92,000 clones listed, 85% to 95% are singletons. This specimen consisted of CD4+ or CD8+ T cells sorted from blood, obtained in a trial of the OX40 agonist ivuxolimab. Source of these receptors: an adult with an advanced solid tumor such as melanoma, head and neck, liver or kidney cancer.

The genes are TRBV28 and TRBJ1-2, with D possibly being TRBD1 (5 bases). This CDR3 has 13 residues. The germline gives CDR1 MDHEN, CDR2 SYDVKM. V lost 6 bases and J 6 bases, leaving 14 bases between the germline ends. This CDR3 is CASRGGGQDGYTF. The CDR3 nucleotides are TGTGCCAGCAGGGGGGGAGGGCAGGATGGCTACACCTTC.

For this clone: In the same sample, other DNA sequences code for this CDR3. The rearrangement links TRBV10-3 to TRBJ2-3; unclear D gene. V was pared by 0 bases and J by 4 bases, with 2 bases between. The CDR3 covers 12 residues. The germline V gene has CDR1 ENHRY and CDR2 SYGVKD. For the CDR3, the DNA is TGTGCCATCAGTGAGTCAGCAGATACGCAGTATTTT. Translating it yields CAISESADTQYF.

This clone was counted once. The J gene is TRBJ2-3, the V gene TRBV6-5; TRBD2 matches 7 bases. In germline, CDR1 is MNHEY, CDR2 SVGAGI. The CDR3 is 13 residues long. V lost 8 bases, J lost 9 bases, and 11 bases stayed unmatched. CDR3 residues: CASGAGVLRTQYF. In DNA, the CDR3 is TGTGCCAGCGGGGCGGGGGTCCTGAGGACGCAGTATTTT.

This rearrangement joins TRBV6-1 to TRBJ1-2, with D possibly being TRBD1 (6 bases). The V gene lost 6 bases and the J gene lost 7 bases, with 9 bases spanning the gap. The germline CDR1 and CDR2 sequences are MNHNS and SASEGT. The CDR3 spans 11 residues. CDR3 region: CASSQGRGYTF. The CDR3 nucleotides are TGTGCCAGCAGCCAGGGGCGTGGCTACACCTTC.

This chain links TRBV7-9 with TRBJ2-5; D gene uncertain. Trimming cost V 7 bases and J 5 bases, with 14 bases left between them. The germline V gene encodes CDR1 SEHNR and CDR2 FQNEAQ (reference sequence). CDR3 size: 13 residues. The CDR3 region has the DNA TGTGCCAGCACCTTTAGGGAAGGGGAGACCCAGTACTTC. This sequence encodes CASTFREGETQYF.

The chain combines TRBV7-9 with TRBJ2-5; D uncertain. The CDR3 is made up of 12 amino acids. Trimming took off 6 bases at V and 4 bases at J, with 9 bases between the two ends. CDR1 and CDR2 from the germline V gene are SEHNR and FQNEAQ (reference sequence). CDR3 loop: CASSLHSETQYF. CDR3 nucleotides: TGTGCCAGCAGTTTGCATTCAGAGACCCAGTACTTC.

This clone was seen just once. The chain links TRBV7-8 to TRBJ1-6; 8 bases are shared with TRBD1. CDR1 and CDR2 from the germline V gene are SGHVS and FQNEAQ. This CDR3 has 16 residues. V dropped 5 bases and J dropped 8; count of bases not matched to a gene: 11. CDR3 sequence: CASSPRTGTLDSPLHF. The CDR3 DNA reads as TGTGCCAGCAGCCCGAGGACAGGGACGTTGGATTCACCCCTCCACTTT. The variable domain in full, completed from reference TRBV7-8 and TRBJ1-6, reads GAGVSQSPRYKVAKRGQDVALRCDPISGHVSLFWYQQALGQGPEFLTYFQNEAQLDKSGLPSDRFFAERPEGSVSTLKIQRTQQEDSAVYLCASSPRTGTLDSPLHFGNGTRLTVT.

This clone appeared a single time. Sequence at one end of the junction differs from germline and may be a read error. The chain carries TRBV7-7 and TRBJ1-1; D call uncertain. CDR1 is SSHAT and CDR2 is FNYEAQ in the germline V gene (reference sequence). The CDR3 is made up of 13 amino acids. In DNA form, the CDR3 reads TGTGCTAGCATCTCTAGAGTTCGGGCTGAAGCTTTCTTT. As protein: CASISRVRAEAFF.

V usage is TRBV25-1 and J usage is TRBJ1-5; tentatively, D is TRBD1 (5 bases). Germline CDR1 MGHDK, CDR2 SYGVNS. Trimming stripped 2 bases from V and 9 bases from J, with 17 bases between. The CDR3 sequence is 15 residues long. CDR3 nucleotides: TGTGCCAGCAGTGAAGGGGGTAGCGGGCCTCGGCCCCAGCATTTT. It codes for CASSEGGSGPRPQHF.

V is TRBV12-5 and J is TRBJ2-3; 12 nucleotides match TRBD2. The CDR3 is 16 amino acids. Germline V lookup: CDR1 LGHNT, CDR2 FRNRAP. The junction had 1 base not matched to a gene; V was cut back by 3 bases and J by 0 bases. The CDR3 DNA follows: TGTGCTAGTGGTTTAGGACTAGCGGGGAGCACAGATACGCAGTATTTT. This encodes CASGLGLAGSTDTQYF.

On this clone itself: The junction shows a germline mismatch at one end, possibly a read error. The rearrangement joins TRBV28 to TRBJ1-5, with D possibly matching TRBD1 (6 bases). The germline CDR1 and CDR2 sequences are MDHEN and SYDVKM. CDR3 length: 14 amino acids. The DNA for the CDR3 is TGTGCCAGCAGTTCCGTGGGGGGCAACCAGCCCCAGCATTTT. Its protein is CASSSVGGNQPQHF.

This chain uses TRBV4-3 with TRBJ1-4; a weak D match, TRBD1 (5 bases). From germline, CDR1 is LGHNA and CDR2 YSLEER. Trimming left V 2 bases short and J 8 bases short, with 12 bases between. The CDR3 consists of 14 residues. CDR3 sequence: CASSQLGVGEKLFF. DNA of the CDR3: TGCGCCAGCAGCCAATTGGGGGTGGGGGAAAAACTGTTTTTT.

The chain has TRBV19 and TRBJ1-5; D unclear. Per germline, CDR1 LNHDA and CDR2 SQIVND (reference sequence). Trimming removed 3 bases at V and 7 bases at J, with 10 bases between. This CDR3 has 13 amino acids. Here the CDR3 DNA reads TGTGCCAGTAGTATCCAGGTCGTACAGCCCCAGCATTTT. Protein product: CASSIQVVQPQHF. Full variable domain (rest looked up from reference TRBV19 and TRBJ1-5): DGGITQSPKYLFRKEGQNVTLSCEQNLNHDAMYWYRQDPGQGLRLIYYSQIVNDFQKGDIAEGYSVSREKKESFPLTVTSAQKNPTAFYLCASSIQVVQPQHFGDGTRLSIL.

The genes are TRBV5-4 and TRBJ1-5; D is uncertain. Germline V gene sequence: CDR1 SGHNT, CDR2 YYREEE (reference sequence). There are 15 residues in the CDR3. The V gene lost 1 base and the J gene lost 3 bases, with 11 bases spanning the gap. This chain's CDR3 is CASSLYGRANQPQHF. The CDR3 nucleotides are TGTGCCAGCAGCTTGTACGGGAGGGCCAATCAGCCCCAGCATTTT.